The clone carrying this T cell receptor (beta chain) came up many times. With a J-beta primer mix and a sample-barcoded 5' primer, a second PCR ran 7 to 11 cycles. TCRdb processed the 5' RACE reads anew with MiXCR; each CDR3 protein has one entry. The sample holds about 930,000 distinct CDR3 sequences, just under 30% seen once. Per germline, CDR1 LGHNA and CDR2 YSLEER. V gave up 0 bases and J gave up 0 bases, with 9 bases separating them. The CDR3 is made up of 16 amino acids. This specimen belongs to a study of blood T cells in healthy people across ages. Each donor had approximately 10 milliliters of peripheral blood drawn. These data were also filed under a second study, of T cells of mothers and their children. As that report states: Healthy Caucasian mothers, a few in number, and their six children were the donors.

The sequence was collected from a woman in her 40s in good health. The sample taken for sequencing was blood. The V call is TRBV4-3, the J call TRBJ2-1, with a weak D call TRBD1 (6 bases). The CDR3 coding sequence is TGCGCCAGCAGCCAAGAAACAGGGAGCTCCTACAATGAGCAGTTCTTC. This encodes CASSQETGSSYNEQFF.